One sample yielded the 16 T cell receptor beta chains listed below, sequenced in a study of PD-1 blockade in classical Hodgkin lymphoma. Every one of the patients relapsed after autologous stem cell transplantation (brentuximab vedotin exposure was variable). Profiled with immunoSEQ multiplex PCR; TCRdb holds only in-frame clones, not every one. The data hold approximately 99,000 clones, with roughly 76% observed a single time. The sample here was peripheral blood mononuclear cells (PBMCs), taken before the second cycle of nivolumab. These receptor sequences come from a human donor with classical Hodgkin lymphoma.

The rearrangement joins TRBV11-3 to TRBJ2-1; the D is unclear. From germline, CDR1 is SGHNT and CDR2 YENEEA. The CDR3 totals 12 residues. V lost 5 bases and J lost 7, with 9 bases in between. The CDR3 DNA is TGTGCCAGCAGCCCGCCAGGTAATGAGCAGTTCTTC. Translated, it gives CASSPPGNEQFF.

The rearrangement uses TRBV5-1 and TRBJ1-2; D is perhaps TRBD1 (5 bases). The CDR3 sequence is 16 residues long. Trimming pared 3 bases from V and 4 bases from J, leaving 19 bases between. The germline V gene encodes CDR1 SGHRS and CDR2 YFSETQ. The chain's CDR3 is CASSSGAGPQLYGYTF. The CDR3 DNA reads as TGCGCCAGCAGCTCAGGAGCAGGGCCTCAACTCTATGGCTACACCTTC.

The chain uses TRBV7-8 and TRBJ2-7; no clear D. The V end was cut by 3 bases, the J end by 2 bases, with 11 bases between. CDR1 and CDR2 from the germline V gene are SGHVS and FQNEAQ. The CDR3 covers 14 residues. The CDR3 nucleotides read TGTGCCAGCAGCTTTCTAGAGATGGCCTACGAGCAGTACTTC. Encoded protein: CASSFLEMAYEQYF.

This clone has just one count. The chain has TRBV6-5 and TRBJ1-1, with a weak D call TRBD1 (5 bases). Per germline, CDR1 MNHEY and CDR2 SVGAGI. The CDR3 spans 15 residues. V was clipped by 4 bases and J by 5 bases, with 17 bases between them. In DNA form, the CDR3 reads TGTGCCAGCAGTTCCGGGGGAGGGAGGAGTACTGAAGCTTTCTTT. Its protein is CASSSGGGRSTEAFF.

The chain is built from TRBV6-1 and TRBJ2-7, with D uncertain. There are 13 residues in the CDR3. Germline V gene sequence: CDR1 MNHNS, CDR2 SASEGT. V was pared by 1 base and J by 5 bases, with 9 bases between. The CDR3, as DNA: TGTGCCAGCAGTGAAGGCGGCCATAACGAGCAGTACTTC. This gives the protein CASSEGGHNEQYF.

The rearrangement joins TRBV5-1 to TRBJ2-7; TRBD2 matches 14 bases. Germline loops: CDR1 SGHRS, CDR2 YFSETQ. V lost 2 bases, J lost 7 bases, and 17 bases stayed unmatched. The CDR3 sequence is 19 residues long. CDR3 amino acids: CASSLGGLAGALSSSEQYF. CDR3 bases: TGCGCCAGCAGCTTAGGGGGACTAGCGGGAGCTCTTAGTTCTTCAGAGCAGTACTTC.

This clone was recorded a few times. The chain recombines TRBV9 with TRBJ2-7, with D possibly TRBD2 on 5 matching bases. There are 14 residues in the CDR3. CDR1 and CDR2 from the germline V gene are SGDLS and YYNGEE. Between the trimmed V and J ends, which lost 0 bases and 6 bases, there was a span of 13 bases. The CDR3 DNA reads TGTGCCAGCAGCGTAGGGGGTTCGGGGAGCGAGCAGTACTTC. Protein product: CASSVGGSGSEQYF. Filled out from reference TRBV9 and TRBJ2-7, the complete variable domain reads DSGVTQTPKHLITATGQRVTLRCSPRSGDLSVYWYQQSLDQGLQFLIQYYNGEERAKGNILERFSAQQFPDLHSELNLSSLELGDSALYFCASSVGGSGSEQYFGPGTRLTVT.

V gene TRBV10-3 combines with J gene TRBJ2-3, with 10 bases aligning to TRBD2. V was pared by 0 bases and J by 7 bases, with 4 bases of the junction left unmatched. The CDR3 covers 15 residues. Germline CDR1 reads ENHRY; CDR2 reads SYGVKD. CDR3 sequence (DNA): TGTGCCATCAGTGAGTCGCTAGCGGGAGAGAATACGCAGTATTTT. It translates to CAISESLAGENTQYF.

This rearrangement joins TRBV15 to TRBJ2-7; unclear D gene. This CDR3 contains 13 residues. Trimming cost V 0 bases and J 4 bases, with 7 bases left between them. Germline CDR1 is LNHNV and CDR2 is YYDKDF (reference sequence). The CDR3 here is CATSRDPLYEQYF. The CDR3 nucleotides read TGTGCCACCAGCAGAGATCCGCTTTACGAGCAGTACTTC. Together with reference TRBV15 and TRBJ2-7, the CDR3 gives the full variable domain: DAMVIQNPRYQVTQFGKPVTLSCSQTLNHNVMYWYQQKSSQAPKLLFHYYDKDFNNEADTPDNFQSRRPNTSFCFLDIRSPGLGDTAMYLCATSRDPLYEQYFGPGTRLTVT.

This clone was detected once. This chain links TRBV11-1 with TRBJ1-2; a possible D gene is TRBD1 (5 bases). Deletions cut 5 bases from V and 0 bases from J, with 10 bases between. Germline V CDR1 and CDR2: SGHAT, FQDESV (reference sequence). The CDR3 is 14 amino acids. In DNA, the CDR3 is TGTGCCAGCAGCCCGACAGCAGCTAACTATGGCTACACCTTC. Encoded protein: CASSPTAANYGYTF.

The chain links TRBV5-5 to TRBJ2-3; D call uncertain. Trimming took 2 bases from V and 5 from J, leaving 12 bases between them. The CDR3 runs 14 residues. Germline loops: CDR1 SGHKS, CDR2 YYEKEE (reference sequence). Here the CDR3 DNA reads TGTGCCAGCAGCTTATTTTTGGGGAAAGATACGCAGTATTTT. It translates to CASSLFLGKDTQYF.

The rearrangement joins TRBV7-8 to TRBJ2-7; D is tentatively TRBD1 or TRBD2 (5 bases each). The V end lost 3 bases, the J end lost 0 bases, and 9 bases lay between the germline ends. This CDR3 comprises 14 residues. From germline, CDR1 is SGHVS and CDR2 FQNEAQ. In DNA, the CDR3 is TGTGCCAGCAGCTTTGGGGACCTCTCCTACGAGCAGTACTTC. It yields the protein CASSFGDLSYEQYF.

This clone occurred a few times. The V and J genes are TRBV7-6 and TRBJ2-1; unclear D gene. Germline CDR1 is SGHVS and CDR2 is FNYEAQ. CDR3 length: 15 residues. The ends were cut back, 5 bases at V and 5 bases at J, with 16 bases in the middle. CDR3 in amino acids: CASSLNWDINNEQFF. CDR3 sequence (DNA): TGTGCCAGCAGCCTAAATTGGGATATTAACAATGAGCAGTTCTTC.

The rearrangement uses TRBV5-1 and TRBJ2-1; 12 bases map to TRBD2. J was trimmed by 8 bases and V by 4 bases; bases with no gene match: 7. Germline CDR1 reads SGHRS; CDR2 reads YFSETQ. CDR3 size: 15 residues. The CDR3 spells CASSRGTSGPHEQFF. The CDR3 nucleotides read TGCGCCAGCAGCCGTGGGACTAGCGGGCCCCATGAGCAGTTCTTC.

V usage is TRBV5-1 and J usage is TRBJ1-3; D may be TRBD1 (5 bases). V lost 1 base and J 3 bases, leaving 8 bases between the germline ends. From germline, CDR1 is SGHRS and CDR2 YFSETQ. The CDR3 is 14 residues long. The CDR3 DNA reads as TGCGCCAGCAGCTTGATTGGGGGTGGAAACACCATATATTTT. The encoded protein is CASSLIGGGNTIYF.

V is TRBV19 and J is TRBJ2-7; D uncertain. V was trimmed by 3 bases and J by 5 bases, leaving 5 bases between them. The CDR3 runs to 11 residues. Germline V gene data show CDR1 as LNHDA and CDR2 as SQIVND (reference sequence). The CDR3 DNA reads TGTGCCAGTAGTATCACCAACGAGCAGTACTTC. Its protein product is CASSITNEQYF. The complete variable domain, with remaining parts taken from reference TRBV19 and TRBJ2-7, reads DGGITQSPKYLFRKEGQNVTLSCEQNLNHDAMYWYRQDPGQGLRLIYYSQIVNDFQKGDIAEGYSVSREKKESFPLTVTSAQKNPTAFYLCASSITNEQYFGPGTRLTVT.